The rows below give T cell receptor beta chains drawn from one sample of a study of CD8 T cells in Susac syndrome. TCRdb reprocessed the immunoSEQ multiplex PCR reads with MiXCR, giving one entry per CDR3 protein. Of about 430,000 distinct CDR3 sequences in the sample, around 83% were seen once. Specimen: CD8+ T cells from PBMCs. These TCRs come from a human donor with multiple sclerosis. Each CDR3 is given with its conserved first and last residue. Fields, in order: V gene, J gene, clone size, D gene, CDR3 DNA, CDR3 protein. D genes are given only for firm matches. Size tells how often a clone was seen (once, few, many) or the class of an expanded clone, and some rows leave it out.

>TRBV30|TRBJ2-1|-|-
TGTGCCTGGAGTTCTCAGAGAAATGAGCAGTTCTTC
CAWSSQRNEQFF
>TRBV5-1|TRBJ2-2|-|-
TGCGCCAGCAGCCCCGAGACCGGGGAGCTGTTTTTT
CASSPETGELFF
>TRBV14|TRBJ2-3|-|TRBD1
TGTGCCAGCAGCCTAGGGACAGGGGGCGTTACAGATACGCAGTATTTT
CASSLGTGGVTDTQYF
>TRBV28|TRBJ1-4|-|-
TGTGCCAGCGCTGTTGGGAATAATGAAAAACTGTTTTTT
CASAVGNNEKLFF
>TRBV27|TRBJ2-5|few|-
TGTGCCAGCAGTTTATCAGGGTACCAAGAGACCCAGTACTTC
CASSLSGYQETQYF
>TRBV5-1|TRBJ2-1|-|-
TGCGCCAGCAGCTTCAACAAGGGGGATAGTTTCGATGAGCAGTTCTTC
CASSFNKGDSFDEQFF
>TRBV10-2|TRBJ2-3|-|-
TGCGCCAGTAGGAGGGAGTTTGGCACAGATACGCAATATTTT
CASRREFGTDTQYF
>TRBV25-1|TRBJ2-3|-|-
TGTGCCAGCAGTGAGGCAGCGTTCACAGATACGCAGTATTTT
CASSEAAFTDTQYF
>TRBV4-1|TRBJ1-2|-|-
TGCGCCAGCAGCCAAGAACACAACTATGGCTACACCTTC
CASSQEHNYGYTF
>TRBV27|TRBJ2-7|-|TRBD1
TGTGCCAGCAGGGGGGGACAGGGGGCGTACGAGCAGTACTTC
CASRGGQGAYEQYF
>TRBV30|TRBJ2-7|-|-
TGTGCCTGGAGTGTAGTTCTTGGTGGCGAGCAGTACTTC
CAWSVVLGGEQYF
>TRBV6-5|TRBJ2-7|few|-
TGTGCCAGCAGTTTACGGACGGGGTACTACGAGCAGTACTTC
CASSLRTGYYEQYF
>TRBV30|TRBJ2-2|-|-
TGTGCCTGGAGTGGCACGGACAGTCTGATCGCCGGGGAGCTGTTTTTT
CAWSGTDSLIAGELFF
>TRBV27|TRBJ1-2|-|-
TGTGCCACCAGTCCAGGGTTAAGCTATGGCTACACCTTC
CATSPGLSYGYTF
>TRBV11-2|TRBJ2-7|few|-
TGTGCCAGCAGCTTAGATGGCGGGTCCTACGAGCAGTACTTC
CASSLDGGSYEQYF
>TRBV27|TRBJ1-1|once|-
TGTGCCAGCAGTCCCCTGGGCCGGACGGGCACTGAAGCTTTCTTT
CASSPLGRTGTEAFF
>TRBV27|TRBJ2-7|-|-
TGTGCCAGCAGTTCCGGGACATACCCTATCGAGCAGTACTTC
CASSSGTYPIEQYF
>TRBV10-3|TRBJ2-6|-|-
TGTGCCATCAGTGAGTCGGGCAGCTCTGGGACCAACGTCCTGACTTTC
CAISESGSSGTNVLTF
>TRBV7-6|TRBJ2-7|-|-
TGTGCCAGCAGCTACCAGGACAGTTCCTACGAGCAGTACTTC
CASSYQDSSYEQYF
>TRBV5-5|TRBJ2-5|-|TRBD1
TGTACCAGCAGCTTGTATCAGGGGGCGGAGACCCAGTACTTC
CTSSLYQGAETQYF
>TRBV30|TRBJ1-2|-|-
TGTGCCTGTGCTAAGGGGTACTATGGCTACACCTTC
CACAKGYYGYTF
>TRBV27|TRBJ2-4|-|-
TGTGCCAGCAGTCCGGACAGTTTAGCCAAAAACATTCAGTACTTC
CASSPDSLAKNIQYF
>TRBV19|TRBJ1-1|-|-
TGTGCCAGTACTTACCGGGACACCAGTTCTGATAACACTGAAGCTTTCTTT
CASTYRDTSSDNTEAFF
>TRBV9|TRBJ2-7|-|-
TGTGCCAGCAGCCCAGGCCACACCATCCGGGACGTCGCCTACGAGCAGTACTTC
CASSPGHTIRDVAYEQYF
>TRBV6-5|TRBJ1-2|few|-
TGTGCCAGCAGTTACCAGGACGGCGCCGAGGGCTACACCTTC
CASSYQDGAEGYTF
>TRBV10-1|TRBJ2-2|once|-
TGCGCCAGCAGTGTAGGTATCGGGGCGGAGAACACCGGGGAGCTGTTTTTT
CASSVGIGAENTGELFF
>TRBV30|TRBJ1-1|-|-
TGTGCCTGGAGTGTGGGCTTTGGGAACACTGAAGCTTTCTTT
CAWSVGFGNTEAFF
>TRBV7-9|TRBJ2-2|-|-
TGTGCCAGCAGCCCTCATCGAGAGGGTCCCGGGGAGCTGTTTTTT
CASSPHREGPGELFF
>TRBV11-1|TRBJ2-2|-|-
TGTGCCAGCAGCTTTCTTTTTGGGCAGGAACCTAGAGGGGCCACCGGGGAGCTGTTTTTT
CASSFLFGQEPRGATGELFF
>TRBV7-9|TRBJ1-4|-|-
TGTGCCAGCAGCTCGACCTACAATGAAAAACTGTTTTTT
CASSSTYNEKLFF
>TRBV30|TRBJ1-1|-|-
TGTGCCTGGAGTGGGGGGGGCGTGGGCACTGAAGCTTTCTTT
CAWSGGGVGTEAFF
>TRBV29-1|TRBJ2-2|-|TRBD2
TGCAGCGGTGGACTAGCGGGTACGGCGAACACCGGGGAGCTGTTTTTT
CSGGLAGTANTGELFF
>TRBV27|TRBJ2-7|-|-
TGTGCCAGCAGTCCGCAGGGGGACTACTTCGAGCAGTACTTC
CASSPQGDYFEQYF